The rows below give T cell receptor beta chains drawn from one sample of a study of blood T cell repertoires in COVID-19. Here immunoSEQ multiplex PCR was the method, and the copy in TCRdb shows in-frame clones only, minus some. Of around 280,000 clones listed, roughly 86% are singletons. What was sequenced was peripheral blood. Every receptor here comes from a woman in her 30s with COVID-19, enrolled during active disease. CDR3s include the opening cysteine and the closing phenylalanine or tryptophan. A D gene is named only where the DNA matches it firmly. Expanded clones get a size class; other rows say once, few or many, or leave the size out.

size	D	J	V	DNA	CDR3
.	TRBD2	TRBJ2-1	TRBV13	TGTGCCAGCAGCCGAGGGGGTAGCGGGGGCCTCTACAATGAGCAGTTCTTC	CASSRGGSGGLYNEQFF
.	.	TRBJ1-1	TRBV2	TGTGCCAGCAGAGCCCGGAACACTGAAGCTTTCTTT	CASRARNTEAFF
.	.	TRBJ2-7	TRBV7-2	TGTGCCAGCAGCTTAGATACCTACGAGCAGTACTTC	CASSLDTYEQYF
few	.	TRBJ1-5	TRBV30	TGTGCCTGGAGTGGGCAGACTCATCAGCCCCAGCATTTT	CAWSGQTHQPQHF
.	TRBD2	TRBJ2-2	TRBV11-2	TGTGCCAGCAGCTTAGCGGGGGGGCTAACCGGGGAGCTGTTTTTT	CASSLAGGLTGELFF
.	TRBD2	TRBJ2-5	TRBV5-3	TGTGCCAGAAGCTTCCTCAACCGGGGGGGCAGGAGTCAAGAGACCCAGTACTTC	CARSFLNRGGRSQETQYF
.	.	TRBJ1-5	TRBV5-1	TGCGCCAGCAGCCCTACAGGCGACAATCAGCCCCAGCATTTT	CASSPTGDNQPQHF
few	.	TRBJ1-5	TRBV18	TGTGCCAGCTCACCGGGAACCCAGGGGAGCGGCATTTATAGCAATCAGCCCCAGCATTTT	CASSPGTQGSGIYSNQPQHF
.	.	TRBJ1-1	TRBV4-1	TGCGCCAGCAGCCGGACAATCAACACTGAAGCTTTCTTT	CASSRTINTEAFF
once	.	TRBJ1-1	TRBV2	TGTGCCAGCAGTGGGGAGCGGGGGGAGACCATGAACACTGAAGCTTTCTTT	CASSGERGETMNTEAFF
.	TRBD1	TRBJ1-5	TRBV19	TGTGCCAGTAGTATTAGGGACAGAAATCAGCCCCAGCATTTT	CASSIRDRNQPQHF